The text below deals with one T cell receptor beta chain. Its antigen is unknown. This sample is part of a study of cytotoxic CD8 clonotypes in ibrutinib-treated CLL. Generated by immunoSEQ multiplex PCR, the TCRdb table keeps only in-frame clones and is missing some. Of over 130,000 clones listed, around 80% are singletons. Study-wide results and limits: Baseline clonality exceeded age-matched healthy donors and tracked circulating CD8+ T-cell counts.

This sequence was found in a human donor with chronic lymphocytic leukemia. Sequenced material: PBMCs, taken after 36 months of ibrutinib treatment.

The CDR3 loop reads CASSRRGTGSANQPQHF. For the CDR3, the DNA is TGTGCCAGCAGCCGACGGGGGACAGGGTCGGCGAATCAGCCCCAGCATTTT. The chain carries TRBV28 and TRBJ1-5; 9 bases fit TRBD1. Germline trimming cut 6 bases from V and 4 bases from J; bases unmatched to any gene: 13. The CDR3 contains 17 residues. Germline V CDR1 and CDR2: MDHEN, SYDVKM.